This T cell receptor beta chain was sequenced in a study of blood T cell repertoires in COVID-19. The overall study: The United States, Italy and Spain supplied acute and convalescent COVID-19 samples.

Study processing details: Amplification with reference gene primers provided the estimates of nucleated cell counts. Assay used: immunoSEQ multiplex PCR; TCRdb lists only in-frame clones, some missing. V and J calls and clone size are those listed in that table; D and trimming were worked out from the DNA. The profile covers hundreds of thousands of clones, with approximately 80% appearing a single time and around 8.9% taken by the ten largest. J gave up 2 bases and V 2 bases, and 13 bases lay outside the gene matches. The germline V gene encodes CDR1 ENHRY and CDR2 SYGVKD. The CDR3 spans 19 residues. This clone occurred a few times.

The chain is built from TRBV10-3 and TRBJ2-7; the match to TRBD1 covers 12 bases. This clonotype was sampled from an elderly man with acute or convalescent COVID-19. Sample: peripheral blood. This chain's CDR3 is CAISEPFPGQGALTYEQYF. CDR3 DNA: TGTGCCATCAGTGAGCCATTTCCGGGACAGGGGGCTTTAACCTACGAGCAGTACTTC.